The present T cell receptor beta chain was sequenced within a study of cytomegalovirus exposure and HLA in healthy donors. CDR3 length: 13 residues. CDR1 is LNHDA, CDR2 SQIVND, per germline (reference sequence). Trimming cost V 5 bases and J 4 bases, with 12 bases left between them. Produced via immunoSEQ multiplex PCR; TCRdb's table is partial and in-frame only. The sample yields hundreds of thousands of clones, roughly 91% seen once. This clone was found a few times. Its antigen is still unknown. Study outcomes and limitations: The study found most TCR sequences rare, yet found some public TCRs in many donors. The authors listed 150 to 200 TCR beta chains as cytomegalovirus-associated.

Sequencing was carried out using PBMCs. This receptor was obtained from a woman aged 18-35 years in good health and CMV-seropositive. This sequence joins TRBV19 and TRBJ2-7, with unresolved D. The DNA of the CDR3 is TGTGCCAGTAGTCCAGGCAGCCTTTACGAGCAGTACTTC. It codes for CASSPGSLYEQYF.